This T cell receptor beta chain is from a study of shared clonotypes between healthy human individuals. Broader study findings: At large depth, rarefaction still showed sorted-subset sequencing to be incomplete. The authors sampled blood alone, and tissue repertoires likely differ.

This clone was detected only once. Its cognate antigen is unknown. The V segment lost 3 bases and the J segment 7 bases; nucleotides outside the gene matches: 9. This CDR3 is 16 amino acids long. Germline V gives CDR1 LNHDA, CDR2 SQIVND (reference sequence). The method was immunoSEQ multiplex PCR; TCRdb's version includes in-frame clones alone and lacks a portion of them. The table has millions of clones, approximately 95% seen once. The receptor was isolated from a man younger than 30 in good health. V gene TRBV19 combines with J gene TRBJ2-2; 9 nucleotides agree with TRBD2. The sequencing sample was made of naive CD4+ T cells sorted from blood. Subset noted: CD45RA+ positively selected. The chain's CDR3 is CASSIPSGMMIGELFF. DNA of the CDR3: TGTGCCAGTAGTATCCCTAGCGGGATGATGATCGGGGAGCTGTTTTTT.